This TCR beta chain was sequenced during a study of blood T cell repertoires in COVID-19. Assay used: immunoSEQ multiplex PCR; TCRdb lists only in-frame clones, some missing. The sample carries approximately 330,000 clones, 87% recorded once. The CDR3 spans 13 residues. V dropped 6 bases and J dropped 7 bases, with 15 bases sitting between them. The clonotype comes from a young man with COVID-19, enrolled during active disease. The chain has TRBV12-3 or TRBV12-4 and TRBJ1-2, with D perhaps TRBD1 (6 bases). The sequenced sample was peripheral blood. The CDR3 reads CASSYLTGLGYTF. For the CDR3, the DNA is TGTGCCAGCAGCTACCTGACAGGCCTTGGCTACACCTTC.